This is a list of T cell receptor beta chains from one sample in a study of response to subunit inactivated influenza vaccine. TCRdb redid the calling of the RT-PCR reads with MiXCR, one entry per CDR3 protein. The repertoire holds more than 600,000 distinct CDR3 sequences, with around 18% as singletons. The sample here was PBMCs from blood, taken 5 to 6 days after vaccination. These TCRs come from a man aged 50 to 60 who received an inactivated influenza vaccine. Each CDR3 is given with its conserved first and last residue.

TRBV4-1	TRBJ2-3	CASSQDRGPGLAGGWSDTQYF
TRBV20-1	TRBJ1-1	CSAPQGPSTEAFF
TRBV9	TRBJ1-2	CASSEQGARGYGYTF
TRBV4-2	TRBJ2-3	CASSQDRRGGIDTQYF
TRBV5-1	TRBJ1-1	CASSLMINTEAFF
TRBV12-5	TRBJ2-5	CASGQGWGETQYF
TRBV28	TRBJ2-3	CASRDTVRPYF
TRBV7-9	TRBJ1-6	CASSSTNGSPLHF
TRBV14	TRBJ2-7	CASSQTNRGEQYF
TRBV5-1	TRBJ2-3	CASSFISSASDTQYF
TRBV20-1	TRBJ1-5	CSARTPRDQPQHF
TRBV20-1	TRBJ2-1	CSARDQTFESSGQFF
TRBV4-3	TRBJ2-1	CASSQGGLVNEQFF
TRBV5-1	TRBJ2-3	CASSGGTASTDTQYF
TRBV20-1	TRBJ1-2	CSARQGGYNGYTF
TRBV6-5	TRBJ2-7	CASSYLQTAYEQYF
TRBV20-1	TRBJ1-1	CSKGGSHTEAFF
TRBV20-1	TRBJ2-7	CSARDRVIREQYF